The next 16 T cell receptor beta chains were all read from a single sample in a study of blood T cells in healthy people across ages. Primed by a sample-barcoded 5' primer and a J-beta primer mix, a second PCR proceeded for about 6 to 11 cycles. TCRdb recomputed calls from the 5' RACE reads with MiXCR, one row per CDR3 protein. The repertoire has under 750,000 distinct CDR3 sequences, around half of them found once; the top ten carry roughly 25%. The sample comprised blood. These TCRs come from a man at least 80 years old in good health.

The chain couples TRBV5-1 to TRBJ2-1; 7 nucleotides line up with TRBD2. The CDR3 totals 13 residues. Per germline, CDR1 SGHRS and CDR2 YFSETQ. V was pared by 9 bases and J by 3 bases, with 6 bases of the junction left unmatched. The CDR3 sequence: CATAGVNYNEQFF. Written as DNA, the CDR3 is TGCGCCACCGCGGGAGTCAACTACAATGAGCAGTTCTTC. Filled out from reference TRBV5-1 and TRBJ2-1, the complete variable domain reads KAGVTQTPRYLIKTRGQQVTLSCSPISGHRSVSWYQQTPGQGLQFLFEYFSETQRNKGNFPGRFSGRQFSNSRSEMNVSTLELGDSALYLCATAGVNYNEQFFGPGTRLTVL.

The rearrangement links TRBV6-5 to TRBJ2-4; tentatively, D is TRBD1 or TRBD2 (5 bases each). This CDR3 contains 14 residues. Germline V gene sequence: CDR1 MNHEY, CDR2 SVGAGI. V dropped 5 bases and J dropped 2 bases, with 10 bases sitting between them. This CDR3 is CASSRGETKNIQYF. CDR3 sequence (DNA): TGTGCCAGCAGTCGAGGGGAGACCAAAAACATTCAGTACTTC.

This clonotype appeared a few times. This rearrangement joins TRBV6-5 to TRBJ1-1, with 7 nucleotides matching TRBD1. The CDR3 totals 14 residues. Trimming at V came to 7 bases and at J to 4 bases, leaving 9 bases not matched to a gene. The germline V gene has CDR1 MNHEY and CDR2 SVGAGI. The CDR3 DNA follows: TGTGCCAGCAACCACAGGGGTGTTGCCACTGAAGCTTTCTTT. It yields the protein CASNHRGVATEAFF.

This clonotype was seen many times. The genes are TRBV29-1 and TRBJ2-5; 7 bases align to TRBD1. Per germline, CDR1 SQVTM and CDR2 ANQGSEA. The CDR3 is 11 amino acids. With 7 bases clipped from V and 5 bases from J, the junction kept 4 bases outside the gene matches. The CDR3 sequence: CSADRVETQYF. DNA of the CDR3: TGCAGCGCCGACAGGGTGGAGACCCAGTACTTC. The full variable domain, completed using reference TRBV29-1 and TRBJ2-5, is SAVISQKPSRDICQRGTSLTIQCQVDSQVTMMFWYRQQPGQSLTLIATANQGSEATYESGFVIDKFPISRPNLTFSTLTVSNMSPEDSSIYLCSADRVETQYFGPGTRLLVL.

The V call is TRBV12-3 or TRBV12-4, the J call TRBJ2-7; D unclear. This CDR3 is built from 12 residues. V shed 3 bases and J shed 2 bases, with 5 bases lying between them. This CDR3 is CASSFVAYEQYF. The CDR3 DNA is TGTGCCAGCAGTTTTGTAGCCTACGAGCAGTACTTC.

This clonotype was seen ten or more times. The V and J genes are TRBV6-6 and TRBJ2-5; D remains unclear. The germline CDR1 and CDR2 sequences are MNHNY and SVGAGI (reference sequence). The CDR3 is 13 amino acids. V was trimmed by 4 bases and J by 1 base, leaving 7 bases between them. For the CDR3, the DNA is TGTGCCAGCAGTTCTACCTCCCAAGAGACCCAGTACTTC. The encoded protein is CASSSTSQETQYF.

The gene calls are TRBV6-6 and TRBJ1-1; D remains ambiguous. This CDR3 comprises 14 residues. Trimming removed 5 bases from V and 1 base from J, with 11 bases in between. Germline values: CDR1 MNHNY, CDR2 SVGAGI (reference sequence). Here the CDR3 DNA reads TGTGCCAGCAGTGACGCAGGAGAGAACACTGAAGCTTTCTTT. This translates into CASSDAGENTEAFF.

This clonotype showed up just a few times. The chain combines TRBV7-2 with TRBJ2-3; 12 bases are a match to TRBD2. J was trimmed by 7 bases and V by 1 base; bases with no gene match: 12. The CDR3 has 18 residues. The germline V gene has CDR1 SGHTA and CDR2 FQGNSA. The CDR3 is CASSLGLAGASLANTQYF. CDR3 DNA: TGTGCCAGCAGCTTAGGACTAGCGGGGGCTTCACTGGCGAATACGCAGTATTTT.

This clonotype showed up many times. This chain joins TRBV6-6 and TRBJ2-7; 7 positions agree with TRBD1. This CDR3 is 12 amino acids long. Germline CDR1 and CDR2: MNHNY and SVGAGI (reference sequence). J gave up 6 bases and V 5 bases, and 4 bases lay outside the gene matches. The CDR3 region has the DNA TGTGCCAGCAGTCACGGGACAGCCGAGCAGTACTTC. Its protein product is CASSHGTAEQYF.

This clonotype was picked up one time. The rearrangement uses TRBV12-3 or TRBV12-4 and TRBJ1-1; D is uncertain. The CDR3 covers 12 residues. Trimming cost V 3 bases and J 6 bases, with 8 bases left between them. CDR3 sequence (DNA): TGTGCCAGCAGTTTTGGGCAGCCTGAAGCTTTCTTT. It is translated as CASSFGQPEAFF.

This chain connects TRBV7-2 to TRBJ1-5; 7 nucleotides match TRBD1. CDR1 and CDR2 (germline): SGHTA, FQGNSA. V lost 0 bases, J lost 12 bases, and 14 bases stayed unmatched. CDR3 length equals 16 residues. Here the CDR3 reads CASSLAGGQGGGLQHF. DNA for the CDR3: TGTGCCAGCAGCTTAGCGGGGGGACAAGGGGGCGGGCTCCAGCATTTT.

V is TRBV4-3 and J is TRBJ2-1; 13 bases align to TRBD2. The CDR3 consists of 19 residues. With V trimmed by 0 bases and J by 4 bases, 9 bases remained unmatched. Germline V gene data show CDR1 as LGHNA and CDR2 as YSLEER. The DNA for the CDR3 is TGCGCCAGCAGCCAAGACTACACTAGCGGGAGGGGGGGTTACAATGAGCAGTTCTTC. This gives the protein CASSQDYTSGRGGYNEQFF.

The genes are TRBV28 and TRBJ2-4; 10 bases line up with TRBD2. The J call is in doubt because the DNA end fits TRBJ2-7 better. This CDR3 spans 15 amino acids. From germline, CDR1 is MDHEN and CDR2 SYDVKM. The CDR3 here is CASTPGASGSYEQYF. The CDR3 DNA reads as TGTGCCAGCACCCCGGGAGCTAGCGGGAGTTACGAGCAGTACTTC.

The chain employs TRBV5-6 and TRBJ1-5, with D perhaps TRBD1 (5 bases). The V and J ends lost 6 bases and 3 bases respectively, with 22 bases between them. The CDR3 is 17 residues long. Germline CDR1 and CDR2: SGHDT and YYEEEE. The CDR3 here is CASTDYRGRAINQPQHF. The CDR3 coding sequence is TGTGCCAGCACCGATTATCGTGGCAGGGCTATCAATCAGCCCCAGCATTTT.

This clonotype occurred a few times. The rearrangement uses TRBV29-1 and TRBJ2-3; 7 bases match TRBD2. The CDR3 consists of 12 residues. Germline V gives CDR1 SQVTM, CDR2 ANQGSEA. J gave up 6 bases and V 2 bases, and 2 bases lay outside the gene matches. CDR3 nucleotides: TGCAGCGTTGAATTGGGGGGGGATACGCAGTATTTT. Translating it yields CSVELGGDTQYF.

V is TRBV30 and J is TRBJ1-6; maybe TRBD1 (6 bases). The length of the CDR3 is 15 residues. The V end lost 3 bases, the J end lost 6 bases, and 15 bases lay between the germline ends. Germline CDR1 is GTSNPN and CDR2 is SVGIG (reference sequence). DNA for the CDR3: TGTGCCTGGAGAAAACAGGGTTTGGCTAATTCACCCCTCCACTTT. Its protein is CAWRKQGLANSPLHF.